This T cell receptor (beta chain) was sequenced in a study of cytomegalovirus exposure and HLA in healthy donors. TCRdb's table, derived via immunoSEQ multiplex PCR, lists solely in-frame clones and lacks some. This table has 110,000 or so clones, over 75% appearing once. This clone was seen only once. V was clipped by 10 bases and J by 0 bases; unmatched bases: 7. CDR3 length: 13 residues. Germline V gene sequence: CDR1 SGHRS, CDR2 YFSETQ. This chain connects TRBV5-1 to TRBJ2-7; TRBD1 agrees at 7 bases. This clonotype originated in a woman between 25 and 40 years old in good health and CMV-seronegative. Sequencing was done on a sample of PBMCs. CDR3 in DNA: TGCGCCTCAAAAAGGGACAGCTCCTACGAGCAGTACTTC. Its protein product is CASKRDSSYEQYF. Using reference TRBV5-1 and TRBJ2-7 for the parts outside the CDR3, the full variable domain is KAGVTQTPRYLIKTRGQQVTLSCSPISGHRSVSWYQQTPGQGLQFLFEYFSETQRNKGNFPGRFSGRQFSNSRSEMNVSTLELGDSALYLCASKRDSSYEQYFGPGTRLTVT.